This paragraph covers one T cell receptor beta chain sequence. V shed 3 bases and J 7 bases; nucleotides not matched to a gene: 10. Germline-derived CDR1 and CDR2 are SGDLS and YYNGEE. The CDR3 is 15 residues long. The sample originates from a study of blood T cell repertoires in COVID-19. This table comes from immunoSEQ multiplex PCR, and its TCRdb copy is limited to in-frame clones, with some not included. The sample holds around 180,000 clones; over 75% are singletons and the top ten take approximately 10%. This receptor was taken from a human donor with active or convalescent COVID-19. The donor label of this sample is uncertain. The chain recombines TRBV9 with TRBJ1-5; 7 nucleotides line up with TRBD1. Sample: peripheral blood. CDR3 nucleotide sequence: TGTGCCAGCAGCGCCGAACAGGGGATAGGACAGCCCCAGCATTTT. This gives the protein CASSAEQGIGQPQHF.